Detailed here is one T cell receptor (beta chain). Its specificity is unknown. Germline loops: CDR1 DFQATT, CDR2 SNEGSKA (reference sequence). This CDR3 is 13 amino acids long. Between the trimmed V and J ends, which lost 0 bases and 4 bases, there was a span of 9 bases. The second PCR ran about 6 to 12 cycles with a sample-barcoded 5' primer and J-beta primers. The template-switch adaptor, which had 12 random nucleotides, put a tag on each cDNA molecule. TCRdb re-derived calls from the 5' RACE reads in MiXCR, one entry per CDR3 protein. The sample has around 1,600,000 distinct CDR3 sequences, 35% to 45% seen once; the top ten hold under 5%. This entry comes from a study of blood T cells in healthy people across ages. Study-wide background: Per two T cells, template switching captured roughly one barcoded beta molecule. Study-wide points: Roughly linear age-related decline in beta diversity appeared, significant by age 40. Long-lived donors carried more naive CD4+ cells and greater diversity than aged donors.

What was sequenced was blood. The chain couples TRBV20-1 to TRBJ1-2; a weak D match, TRBD1 (6 bases). The TCR comes from a woman aged 18-35 years in good health. In DNA, the CDR3 is TGCAGTGCTAGAGATCGGACAGCCTATGGCTACACCTTC. As protein: CSARDRTAYGYTF.